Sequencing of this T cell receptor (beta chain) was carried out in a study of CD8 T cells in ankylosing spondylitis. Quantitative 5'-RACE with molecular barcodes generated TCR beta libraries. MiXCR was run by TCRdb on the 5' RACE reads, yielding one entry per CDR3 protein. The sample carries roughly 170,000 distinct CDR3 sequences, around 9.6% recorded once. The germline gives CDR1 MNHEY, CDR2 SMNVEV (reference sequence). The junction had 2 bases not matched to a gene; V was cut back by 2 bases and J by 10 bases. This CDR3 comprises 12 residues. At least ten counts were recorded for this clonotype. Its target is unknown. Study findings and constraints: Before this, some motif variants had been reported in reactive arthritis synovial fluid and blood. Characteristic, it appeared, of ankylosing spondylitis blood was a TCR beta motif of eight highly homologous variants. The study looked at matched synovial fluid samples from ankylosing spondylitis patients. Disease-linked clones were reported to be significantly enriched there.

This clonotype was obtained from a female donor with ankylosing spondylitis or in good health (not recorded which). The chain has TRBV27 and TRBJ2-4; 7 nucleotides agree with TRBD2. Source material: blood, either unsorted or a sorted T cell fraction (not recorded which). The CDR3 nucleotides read TGTGCCAGCAGTTTAACCGGGGGGATTCAGTACTTC. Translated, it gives CASSLTGGIQYF.